This T cell receptor beta chain comes out of a study of blood T cell repertoires in COVID-19. About the study: Collection of acute and convalescent COVID-19 samples took place in the United States, Italy and Spain. From T cells, B-cell-depleted T cells, or PBMCs came the material, which was cDNA or gDNA.

This clone was counted a single time. TCRdb keeps only in-frame clones here, not all; method: immunoSEQ multiplex PCR. The sample has fewer than 200,000 clones; 80% are singletons. The CDR3 spans 14 residues. With 7 bases removed from V and 4 bases from J, the gap between germline ends came to 16 bases. The germline CDR1 and CDR2 sequences are SNHLY and FYNNEI. The sample taken for sequencing was peripheral blood. The chain employs TRBV2 and TRBJ1-2; possible D gene TRBD1, 5 bases. The TCR originated in a man between 60 and 75 years old with acute or convalescent COVID-19. Written as DNA, the CDR3 is TGTGCCAGCAAGGCCAACGGGGGGAGCTATGGCTACACCTTC. This translates into CASKANGGSYGYTF.